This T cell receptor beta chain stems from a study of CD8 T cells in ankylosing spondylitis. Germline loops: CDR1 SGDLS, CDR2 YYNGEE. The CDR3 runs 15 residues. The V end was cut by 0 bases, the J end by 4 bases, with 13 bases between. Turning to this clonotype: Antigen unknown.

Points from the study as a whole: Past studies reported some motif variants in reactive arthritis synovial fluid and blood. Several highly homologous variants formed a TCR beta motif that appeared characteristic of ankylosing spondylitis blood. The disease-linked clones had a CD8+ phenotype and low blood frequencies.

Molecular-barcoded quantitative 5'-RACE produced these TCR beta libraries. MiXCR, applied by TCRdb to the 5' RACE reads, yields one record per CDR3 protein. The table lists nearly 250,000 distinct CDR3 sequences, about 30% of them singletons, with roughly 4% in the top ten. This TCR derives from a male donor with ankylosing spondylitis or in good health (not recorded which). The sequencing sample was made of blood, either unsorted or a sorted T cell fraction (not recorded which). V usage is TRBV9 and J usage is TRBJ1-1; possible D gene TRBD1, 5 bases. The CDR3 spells CASSVGRARGTEAFF. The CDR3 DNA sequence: TGTGCCAGCAGCGTAGGCAGGGCCCGTGGCACTGAAGCTTTCTTT.